These T cell receptor beta chains were read from a single sample in a study of T cell changes during pregnancy in multiple sclerosis. TCRdb's copy holds only in-frame clones and misses some; the assay was immunoSEQ multiplex PCR. Here the sample spans tens of thousands of clones, approximately 92% being singletons. The material sequenced was peripheral blood, taken before pregnancy. The receptors were sampled from a female donor with multiple sclerosis, enrolled in a pregnancy study. Both conserved end residues are part of each CDR3. A D gene is named only where the DNA matches it firmly. Size is stated for part of the rows, as once, few or many counts, or as a class when the clone is expanded.

V gene	J gene	D gene	clone size	CDR3 protein	CDR3 DNA
TRBV5-1	TRBJ2-1	TRBD2	.	CASSEITSGSYNEQFF	TGCGCCAGCAGCGAAATAACTAGCGGGTCTTACAATGAGCAGTTCTTC
TRBV7-9	TRBJ1-2	TRBD1	.	CASSLPDRAYGYTF	TGTGCCAGCAGCTTACCCGACAGGGCCTATGGCTACACCTTC
TRBV28	TRBJ1-5	TRBD1	.	CASSLLGQGYQPQHF	TGTGCCAGCAGTTTATTGGGACAGGGGTATCAGCCCCAGCATTTT
TRBV30	TRBJ1-5	.	once	CAWSVQGDQPQHF	TGTGCCTGGAGTGTACAGGGAGATCAGCCCCAGCATTTT
TRBV4-1	TRBJ2-3	.	.	CASSQDRQTLTDTQYF	TGCGCCAGCAGCCAAGATCGACAGACTCTCACAGATACGCAGTATTTT
TRBV5-4	TRBJ2-1	TRBD2	.	CASSFPLAGVSDNEQFF	TGTGCCAGCAGCTTCCCACTAGCGGGAGTGTCGGACAATGAGCAGTTCTTC
TRBV27	TRBJ2-7	TRBD2	.	CASRRAGGTIEQYF	TGTGCCAGCAGGCGAGCGGGAGGCACCATCGAGCAGTACTTC
TRBV4-1	TRBJ2-2	TRBD1	.	CASSQDGIGQGAGGELFF	TGCGCCAGCAGCCAAGATGGTATCGGGCAGGGGGCGGGCGGGGAGCTGTTTTTT
TRBV13	TRBJ2-1	TRBD2	.	CASSFGTSGRNEQFF	TGTGCCAGCAGCTTCGGGACTAGCGGGAGAAATGAGCAGTTCTTC
TRBV18	TRBJ2-7	TRBD2	.	CASSPSSGKGGQYF	TGTGCCAGCTCACCTTCTAGCGGGAAAGGGGGGCAGTACTTC
TRBV19	TRBJ2-7	.	.	CASSYGMAVGEYEQYF	TGTGCCAGTAGTTATGGGATGGCAGTCGGGGAATACGAGCAGTACTTC
TRBV7-9	TRBJ2-5	.	.	CASSSRTDFEETQYF	TGTGCCAGCAGCTCCCGGACTGATTTTGAAGAGACCCAGTACTTC
TRBV27	TRBJ2-1	TRBD2	.	CASSSRSGSWGTEQFF	TGTGCCAGCAGTTCACGGAGCGGGAGTTGGGGAACGGAGCAGTTCTTC
TRBV30	TRBJ2-1	.	.	CAWSVGLANGNEQFF	TGTGCCTGGAGTGTAGGTCTAGCGAACGGCAATGAGCAGTTCTTC
TRBV7-2	TRBJ1-1	.	.	CASSMDPGDTEAFF	TGTGCCAGCAGCATGGACCCAGGGGACACTGAAGCTTTCTTT
TRBV6-1	TRBJ2-1	.	.	CASKERRDYNEQFF	TGTGCCAGCAAGGAGCGGAGGGACTACAATGAGCAGTTCTTC
TRBV28	TRBJ1-5	.	once	CASKTDPQSQPQHF	TGTGCCAGCAAAACAGACCCCCAGAGTCAGCCCCAGCATTTT
TRBV7-2	TRBJ2-4	TRBD1	.	CASSLERTGNIQYF	TGTGCCAGCAGCTTAGAAAGGACAGGGAACATTCAGTACTTC
TRBV30	TRBJ1-2	.	.	CARQGSYGYTF	TGTGCCCGACAAGGGAGCTATGGCTACACCTTC
TRBV12-5	TRBJ1-2	.	.	CASGLVPPGGYTF	TGTGCTAGTGGTTTGGTTCCGCCGGGGGGCTACACCTTC
TRBV23-1	TRBJ2-7	TRBD1	.	CASSQSPDDRGYSYEQYF	TGCGCCAGCAGTCAATCCCCCGACGACAGGGGGTATTCCTACGAGCAGTACTTC
TRBV9	TRBJ1-2	.	.	CASSTPRDKSTNYGYTF	TGTGCCAGCAGCACCCCCAGGGACAAATCTACTAACTATGGCTACACCTTC
TRBV5-1	TRBJ2-1	TRBD2	.	CASSSNLLAGSYNEQFF	TGCGCCAGCAGCTCGAACCTTCTAGCGGGCTCCTACAATGAGCAGTTCTTC
TRBV4-3	TRBJ2-1	.	.	CASSQMDSAVYNEQFF	TGCGCCAGCAGCCAAATGGACAGCGCCGTCTACAATGAGCAGTTCTTC
TRBV14	TRBJ2-1	.	.	CASSQGGSGKNGEQFF	TGTGCCAGCAGCCAAGGCGGATCAGGGAAGAATGGTGAGCAGTTCTTC
TRBV7-9	TRBJ2-1	TRBD2	.	CASSPYGSGGYNEQFF	TGTGCCAGCAGCCCTTACGGGAGCGGGGGCTACAATGAGCAGTTCTTC
TRBV5-1	TRBJ2-5	TRBD2	once	CASSPLTSGTTTGTQYF	TGCGCCAGCAGCCCGCTGACTAGCGGGACGACTACTGGGACCCAGTACTTC
TRBV7-9	TRBJ2-3	.	.	CASRQQGDTQYF	TGTGCCAGCAGACAGCAGGGGGATACGCAGTATTTT
TRBV7-2	TRBJ2-2	TRBD2	.	CASSPLLRTRGTGELFF	TGTGCCAGCAGCCCCCTTTTGCGGACTAGAGGTACCGGGGAGCTGTTTTTT
TRBV27	TRBJ1-2	.	.	CASSFGQGGGYTF	TGTGCCAGCAGTTTTGGGCAGGGCGGTGGCTACACCTTC
TRBV5-1	TRBJ2-2	.	.	CASSLGQTSTGELFF	TGCGCCAGCAGCTTGGGACAGACGAGCACCGGGGAGCTGTTTTTT
TRBV29-1	TRBJ1-2	.	.	CSVEALGQGGGYTF	TGCAGCGTTGAAGCCCTCGGGCAGGGTGGGGGCTACACCTTC
TRBV9	TRBJ2-2	TRBD2	once	CASSVGLAGYANTGELFF	TGTGCCAGCAGCGTGGGACTAGCGGGCTACGCGAACACCGGGGAGCTGTTTTTT
TRBV7-6	TRBJ1-2	TRBD1	.	CASSTGTGGGYTF	TGTGCCAGCAGCACAGGGACAGGGGGGGGCTACACCTTC
TRBV11-3	TRBJ2-5	TRBD1	.	CASSLVGFVGTEETQYF	TGTGCCAGCAGCTTAGTAGGGTTTGTTGGGACAGAAGAGACCCAGTACTTC
TRBV6-6	TRBJ2-2	TRBD1	.	CASSYSGQGPGELFF	TGTGCCAGCAGTTACTCGGGACAGGGGCCCGGGGAGCTGTTTTTT
TRBV7-9	TRBJ2-6	.	.	CASSHTGFSGANVLTF	TGTGCCAGCAGCCACACAGGATTCTCTGGGGCCAACGTCCTGACTTTC
TRBV11-2	TRBJ2-2	.	.	CASTLTETGELFF	TGTGCCAGCACCTTGACAGAGACCGGGGAGCTGTTTTTT
TRBV5-5	TRBJ2-7	TRBD2	.	CASSRMWDYDYEQYF	TGTGCCAGCAGCCGAATGTGGGACTACGACTACGAGCAGTACTTC
TRBV14	TRBJ2-7	TRBD2	.	CASSQVKIAGATYEQYF	TGTGCCAGCAGCCAAGTGAAGATAGCGGGAGCCACCTACGAGCAGTACTTC
TRBV28	TRBJ2-7	TRBD2	.	CASSLSPGLADYEQYF	TGTGCCAGCAGTCTCTCGCCGGGACTAGCGGACTACGAGCAGTACTTC